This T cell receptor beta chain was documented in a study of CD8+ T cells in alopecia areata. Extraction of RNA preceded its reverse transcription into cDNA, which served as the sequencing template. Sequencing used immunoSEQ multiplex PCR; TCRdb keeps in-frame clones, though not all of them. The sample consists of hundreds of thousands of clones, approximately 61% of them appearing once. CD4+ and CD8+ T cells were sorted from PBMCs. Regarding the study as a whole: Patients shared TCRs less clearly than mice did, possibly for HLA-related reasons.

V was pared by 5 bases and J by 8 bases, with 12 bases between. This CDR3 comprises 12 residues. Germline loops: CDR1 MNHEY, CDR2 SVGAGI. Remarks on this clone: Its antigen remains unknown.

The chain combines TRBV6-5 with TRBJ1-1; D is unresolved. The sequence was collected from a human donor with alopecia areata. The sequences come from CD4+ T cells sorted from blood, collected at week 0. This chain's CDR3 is CASSTGGREAFF. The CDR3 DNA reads TGTGCCAGCAGTACGGGAGGGAGAGAAGCTTTCTTT.